These 15 T cell receptor beta chains were all obtained from the same sample, sequenced in a study of naive and memory T cell subsets. An oligonucleotide containing a UMI was ligated to the 3' end of TCR cDNA. Ligated cDNA underwent four rounds of PCR with nested alpha and beta constant region primers and SP2. MiXCR, run by TCRdb on the 5' RACE reads, gives a single entry per CDR3 protein. The profile shows about 62,000 distinct CDR3 sequences, 8% of them singletons. These receptors all come from a female donor in good health.

V usage is TRBV27 and J usage is TRBJ1-1; 12 bases agree with TRBD1. With 4 bases clipped from V and 6 bases from J, the junction kept 9 bases outside the gene matches. The CDR3 has 16 amino acids. Germline V CDR1 and CDR2: MNHEY, SMNVEV (reference sequence). The CDR3 DNA follows: TGTGCCAGCAGTTCTCAACCGGGACAGGGGGCTCCTGAAGCTTTCTTT. Its protein product is CASSSQPGQGAPEAFF.

The chain employs TRBV20-1 and TRBJ1-2; the D gene is possibly TRBD1 (6 bases). This CDR3 has 12 amino acids. V was trimmed by 6 bases and J by 6 bases, leaving 14 bases between them. Germline V gene data show CDR1 as DFQATT and CDR2 as SNEGSKA (reference sequence). The CDR3 here is CSAAQGVDGYTF. The CDR3 nucleotides read TGCAGTGCCGCACAGGGTGTCGATGGCTACACCTTC.

This clonotype was recorded a few times. The chain couples TRBV6-5 to TRBJ2-2; 9 bases are a match to TRBD2. This CDR3 has 18 amino acids. In germline, CDR1 is MNHEY, CDR2 SVGAGI. The J segment lost 4 bases and the V segment lost 6 bases, leaving 15 bases of the junction unmatched. The CDR3 bases are TGTGCCAGCAGCCGACCGGATCCGGGACTAGCTTTCACCGGGGAGCTGTTTTTT. Its translation: CASSRPDPGLAFTGELFF.

This clonotype appeared a few times. The V call is TRBV18, the J call TRBJ1-2; D is unclear. Germline V gene sequence: CDR1 KGHSH, CDR2 LQKENI. The CDR3 totals 14 residues. V lost 0 bases and J lost 3, with 8 bases in between. In DNA, the CDR3 is TGTGCCAGCTCACCACCGCTTTTAGACTATGGCTACACCTTC. It specifies CASSPPLLDYGYTF.

This chain joins TRBV4-1 and TRBJ1-5; D gene uncertain. In germline, CDR1 is MGHRA, CDR2 YSYEKL. Trimming removed 5 bases at V and 5 bases at J, with 10 bases between. The CDR3 is 13 amino acids. CDR3 DNA: TGCGCCAGCAGCAAGGCGGACGATCAGCCCCAGCATTTT. Protein product: CASSKADDQPQHF.

Many counts were recorded for this clonotype. The V and J genes are TRBV19 and TRBJ1-1; the D is unclear. V lost 7 bases to trimming and J lost 1 base, with 10 bases between them. The CDR3 is 13 amino acids. Germline V gene lookup returns CDR1 LNHDA and CDR2 SQIVND (reference sequence). The DNA for the CDR3 is TGTGCCAGTATCGACCGACAGAACACTGAAGCTTTCTTT. This encodes CASIDRQNTEAFF.

There are a few counts of this clonotype. This chain joins TRBV20-1 and TRBJ1-2; no definite D call. The V end lost 3 bases, the J end lost 4 bases, and 15 bases lay between the germline ends. CDR1 DFQATT and CDR2 SNEGSKA come from the germline V gene (reference sequence). The CDR3 sequence is 14 residues long. CDR3 sequence (DNA): TGCAGTGCTAGGGGCAGGACGAGTAGCTATGGCTACACCTTC. It encodes CSARGRTSSYGYTF.

This clonotype was observed a few times. This CDR3 reads CASSEQGNSYEQYF. The DNA of the CDR3 is TGTGCCAGCAGTGAACAGGGAAACTCCTACGAGCAGTACTTC. V gene TRBV6-1 combines with J gene TRBJ2-7; a weak D match, TRBD1 (5 bases). Germline CDR1 and CDR2: MNHNS and SASEGT. The V end lost 2 bases, the J end lost 0 bases, and 8 bases lay between the germline ends. The CDR3 has 14 residues.

This clonotype was observed a few times. This sequence joins TRBV13 and TRBJ2-7; either TRBD1 or TRBD2 may fit D (5 bases each). Germline V gene sequence: CDR1 PRHDT, CDR2 FYEKMQ (reference sequence). V was shortened by 2 bases and J by 3 bases, with 8 bases between the two germline ends. This CDR3 is 13 amino acids long. The CDR3 DNA reads TGTGCCAGCAGCTTAAGAGGGGTCTACGAGCAGTACTTC. It specifies CASSLRGVYEQYF.

A few counts support this clonotype. This chain uses TRBV19 with TRBJ1-6, with D possibly matching TRBD1 (5 bases). Germline V gene lookup returns CDR1 LNHDA and CDR2 SQIVND (reference sequence). The CDR3 runs 15 residues. V gave up 9 bases and J gave up 8 bases, with 20 bases separating them. The CDR3 region is CASKAGGYSDSPLHF. The CDR3 region has the DNA TGTGCCAGCAAGGCGGGGGGGTATAGTGATTCACCCCTCCACTTT.

This clonotype was recorded a few times. This chain joins TRBV18 and TRBJ2-7; the D gene is possibly TRBD2 (6 bases). V lost 5 bases and J 2 bases, leaving 13 bases between the germline ends. CDR1 and CDR2 (germline): KGHSH, LQKENI. This CDR3 has 14 residues. As DNA, the CDR3 is TGTGCCAGCTCATCTGGCGGGATTCCCTACGAGCAGTACTTC. This gives the protein CASSSGGIPYEQYF.

This clonotype was picked up a small number of times. The gene calls are TRBV7-2 and TRBJ2-3; no clear D gene. CDR1 is SGHTA and CDR2 is FQGNSA in the germline V gene. The CDR3 is 11 residues long. V was pared by 1 base and J by 7 bases, with 3 bases between. CDR3 sequence: CASSLGNTQYF. The CDR3 DNA reads as TGTGCCAGCAGCTTAGGGAATACGCAGTATTTT.

This clonotype was seen many times. The chain couples TRBV6-5 to TRBJ1-3; D may be TRBD1 (5 bases). The CDR3 spans 13 residues. CDR1 is MNHEY and CDR2 is SVGAGI in the germline V gene. The V gene lost 6 bases and the J gene lost 9 bases, with 15 bases spanning the gap. CDR3 nucleotides: TGTGCCAGCAGGGAGCTGGGGGGTAGCACCATATATTTT. Its protein is CASRELGGSTIYF.

Many counts were recorded for this clonotype. The genes are TRBV19 and TRBJ2-2; 9 nucleotides line up with TRBD1. This CDR3 region has 15 residues. Germline V gene data show CDR1 as LNHDA and CDR2 as SQIVND (reference sequence). Unmatched junction bases numbered 2, after V lost 4 bases and J lost 2 bases. The CDR3 DNA is TGTGCCAGTAGTAAGGGACAGGGAAACACCGGGGAGCTGTTTTTT. Translated: CASSKGQGNTGELFF.

This clonotype was counted at least ten times. The rearrangement uses TRBV27 and TRBJ2-7; the match to TRBD2 covers 8 bases. V was pared by 7 bases and J by 7 bases, with 21 bases of the junction left unmatched. From germline, CDR1 is MNHEY and CDR2 SMNVEV (reference sequence). The CDR3 is made up of 17 amino acids. The CDR3 nucleotides are TGTGCCAGCAAATCGAAACCTAGCGGGTCGGGAGGAGGAGAGCAGTACTTC. Amino acids: CASKSKPSGSGGGEQYF.